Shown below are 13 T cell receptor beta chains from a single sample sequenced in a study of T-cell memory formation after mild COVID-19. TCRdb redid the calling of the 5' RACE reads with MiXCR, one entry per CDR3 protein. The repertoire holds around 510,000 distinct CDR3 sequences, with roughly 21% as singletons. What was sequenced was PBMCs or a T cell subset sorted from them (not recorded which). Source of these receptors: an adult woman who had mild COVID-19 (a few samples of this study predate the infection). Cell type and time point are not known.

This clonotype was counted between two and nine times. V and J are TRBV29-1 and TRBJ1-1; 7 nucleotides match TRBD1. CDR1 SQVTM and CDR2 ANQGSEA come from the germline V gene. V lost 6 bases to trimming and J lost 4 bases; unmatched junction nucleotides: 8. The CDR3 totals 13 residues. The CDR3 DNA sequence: TGCAGCGTGGAGTTCCAGGGGGGCACTGAAGCTTTCTTT. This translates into CSVEFQGGTEAFF.

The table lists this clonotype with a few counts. CDR3 loop: CATSDGDGSYEQYF. The CDR3 DNA sequence: TGTGCCACCAGTGACGGGGACGGTTCCTACGAGCAGTACTTC. J is TRBJ2-7 and V is TRBV24-1; TRBD1 or TRBD2 may be the D gene (5 bases each). The V gene's germline CDR1 is KGHDR and CDR2 SFDVKD. V gave up 4 bases and J gave up 1 base, with 10 bases separating them. This CDR3 is 14 amino acids long.

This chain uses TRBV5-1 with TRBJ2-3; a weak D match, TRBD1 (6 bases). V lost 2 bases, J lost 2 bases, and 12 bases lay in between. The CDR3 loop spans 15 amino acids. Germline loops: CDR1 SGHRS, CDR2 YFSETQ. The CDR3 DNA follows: TGCGCCAGCAGCTTTCACAGGGACCCCACAGATACGCAGTATTTT. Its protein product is CASSFHRDPTDTQYF.

CDR3 amino acids: CSALQGASNQPQHF. CDR3 DNA: TGCAGCGCTCTACAGGGGGCCTCGAATCAGCCCCAGCATTTT. This chain connects TRBV29-1 to TRBJ1-5, with 9 bases that match TRBD1. With 7 bases clipped from V and 4 bases from J, the junction kept 8 bases outside the gene matches. CDR1 is SQVTM and CDR2 is ANQGSEA in the germline V gene. The CDR3 consists of 14 residues.

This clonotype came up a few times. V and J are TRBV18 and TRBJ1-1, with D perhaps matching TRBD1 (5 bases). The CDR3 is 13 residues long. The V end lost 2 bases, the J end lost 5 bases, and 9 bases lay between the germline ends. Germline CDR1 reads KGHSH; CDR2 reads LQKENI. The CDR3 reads CASSPIQATEAFF. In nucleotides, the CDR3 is TGTGCCAGCTCACCAATACAGGCGACTGAAGCTTTCTTT.

The CDR3 DNA reads TGCAGCGTTGAAGCCCGCCGGGATACGCAGTATTTT. This codes for CSVEARRDTQYF. The rearrangement uses TRBV29-1 and TRBJ2-3; D ambiguous. Looked up from germline, CDR1 is SQVTM and CDR2 is ANQGSEA. The V end lost 1 base, the J end lost 6 bases, and 8 bases lay between the germline ends. The CDR3 sequence is 12 residues long.

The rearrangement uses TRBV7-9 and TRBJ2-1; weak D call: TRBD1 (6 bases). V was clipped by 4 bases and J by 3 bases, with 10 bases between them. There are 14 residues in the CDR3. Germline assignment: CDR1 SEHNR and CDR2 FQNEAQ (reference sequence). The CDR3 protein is CASSSGTNYNEQFF. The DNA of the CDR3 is TGTGCCAGCAGCTCCGGGACAAACTACAATGAGCAGTTCTTC.

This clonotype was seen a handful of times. The CDR3 DNA follows: TGCAGTGCCCCCCTCGGCGAGCAGTACTTC. Translated: CSAPLGEQYF. The chain has TRBV20-1 and TRBJ2-7; no clear D. V lost 6 bases and J lost 6, with 9 bases in between. This CDR3 spans 10 amino acids. Per the germline V gene, CDR1 is DFQATT and CDR2 is SNEGSKA (reference sequence).

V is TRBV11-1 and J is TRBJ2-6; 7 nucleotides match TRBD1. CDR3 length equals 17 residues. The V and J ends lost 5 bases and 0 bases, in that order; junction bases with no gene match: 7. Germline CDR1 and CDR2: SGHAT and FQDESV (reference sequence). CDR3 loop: CASSPTGYSSGANVLTF. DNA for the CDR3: TGTGCCAGCAGCCCGACAGGGTACTCCTCTGGGGCCAACGTCCTGACTTTC.

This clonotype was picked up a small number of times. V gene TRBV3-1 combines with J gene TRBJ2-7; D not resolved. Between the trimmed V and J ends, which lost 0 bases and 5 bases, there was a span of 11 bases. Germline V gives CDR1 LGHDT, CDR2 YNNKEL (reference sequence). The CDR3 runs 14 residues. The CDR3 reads CASSQEALAHEQYF. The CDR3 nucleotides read TGTGCCAGCAGCCAAGAGGCCTTAGCCCACGAGCAGTACTTC.

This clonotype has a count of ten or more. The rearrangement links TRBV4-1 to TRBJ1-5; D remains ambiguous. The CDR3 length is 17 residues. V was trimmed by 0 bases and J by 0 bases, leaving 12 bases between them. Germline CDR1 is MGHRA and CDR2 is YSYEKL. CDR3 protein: CASSQEGPSYSNQPQHF. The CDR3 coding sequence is TGCGCCAGCAGCCAAGAAGGGCCAAGTTATAGCAATCAGCCCCAGCATTTT.

CDR3 loop: CASRVLSRQTNEQFF. As DNA, the CDR3 is TGTGCCAGCAGAGTTCTTTCACGGCAGACCAATGAGCAGTTCTTC. V is TRBV12-3 or TRBV12-4 and J is TRBJ2-1, with D uncertain. Between the trimmed V and J ends, which lost 6 bases and 6 bases, there was a span of 18 bases. This CDR3 has 15 residues.

CDR3 amino acids: CASSSQGTTGVEQYF. Written as DNA, the CDR3 is TGTGCCAGCAGTTCCCAAGGGACCACCGGCGTGGAGCAGTACTTC. The genes are TRBV6-5 and TRBJ2-7; D tentatively reads TRBD1 or TRBD2 (5 bases each). Germline CDR1 reads MNHEY; CDR2 reads SVGAGI. The CDR3 consists of 15 residues. V gave up 4 bases and J gave up 7 bases, with 20 bases separating them.